This entry is about one T cell receptor (beta chain). What it binds is unknown. The V and J ends lost 5 bases and 5 bases, in that order; junction bases with no gene match: 5. Germline CDR1 is ENHRY and CDR2 is SYGVKD. The CDR3 has 13 residues. This record belongs to a study of cytomegalovirus exposure and HLA in healthy donors. Study-wide context: It was reported in a later analysis that the 120 or so validation repertoires used the same platform as the approximately 620 first-cohort repertoires.

Measured with immunoSEQ multiplex PCR; TCRdb has only the in-frame clones, and not every one. The sample lists about 71,000 clones, 94% occurring once. Study-wide results and caveats: CMV antigen specificity of a few CMV-associated chains was confirmed in vitro. Subsequent analysis of the 95 to 150 validation repertoires found a tendency for first-cohort TCR clusters to co-occur.

This clonotype was sampled from a woman between 18 and 29 years old in good health and CMV-seronegative. The V call is TRBV10-3, the J call TRBJ2-7; 8 bases line up with TRBD2. Material for sequencing was PBMCs. The chain's CDR3 is CAISPGREDEQYF. CDR3 sequence (DNA): TGTGCCATCAGTCCCGGGCGGGAGGACGAGCAGTACTTC.